What follows are 23 T cell receptor beta chains derived from one specimen sequenced in a study of CD8 T cells in Susac syndrome. cDNA came from around 0.54 to 1 ug RNA primed by random hexamers. One entry per CDR3 protein results from TCRdb running MiXCR on the immunoSEQ multiplex PCR reads. The table records tens of thousands of distinct CDR3 sequences, roughly 93% of them present only once. Sequenced input: CD8+ T cells from PBMCs. Every receptor here comes from a human donor in good health.

This chain uses TRBV12-3 or TRBV12-4 with TRBJ1-1; D is possibly TRBD1 (5 bases). This CDR3 has 13 residues. Trimming removed 5 bases from V and 3 bases from J, with 10 bases in between. As DNA, the CDR3 is TGTGCCAGCAGTCCCGGGGGGGACACTGAAGCTTTCTTT. Its translation is CASSPGGDTEAFF.

This CDR3 reads CASSLVYQETQYF. The CDR3, as DNA: TGTGCCAGCAGCTTGGTTTACCAAGAGACCCAGTACTTC. The chain couples TRBV5-5 to TRBJ2-5; no clear D gene. CDR3 length: 13 residues. Per the germline V gene, CDR1 is SGHKS and CDR2 is YYEKEE (reference sequence). The germline V and J ends were trimmed by 0 bases and 0 bases, with 3 bases remaining between them. The full variable domain, its missing parts supplied by reference TRBV5-5 and TRBJ2-5, is DAGVTQSPTHLIKTRGQQVTLRCSPISGHKSVSWYQQVLGQGPQFIFQYYEKEERGRGNFPDRFSARQFPNYSSELNVNALLLGDSALYLCASSLVYQETQYFGPGTRLLVL.

The chain carries TRBV7-9 and TRBJ2-7; D might be TRBD1 (6 bases). The CDR3 is 18 amino acids. Germline CDR1 is SEHNR and CDR2 is FQNEAQ (reference sequence). V was pared by 0 bases and J by 1 base, with 19 bases between. CDR3 bases: TGTGCCAGCAGCTTAGCGGTTGGGGGCAGCGGAACTTCCTACGAGCAGTACTTC. Protein: CASSLAVGGSGTSYEQYF.

The CDR3 DNA follows: TGTGCCAGCAGCGTACAGGGGATGGGCACAGATACGCAGTATTTT. Amino acid sequence: CASSVQGMGTDTQYF. This chain uses TRBV13 with TRBJ2-3; TRBD1 matches at 7 bases. Germline lookup yields CDR1 PRHDT and CDR2 FYEKMQ (reference sequence). V trimming: 5 bases; J trimming: 1 base; junction bases outside the gene matches: 6. The CDR3 is 15 residues long.

This chain uses TRBV7-2 with TRBJ1-4; the D gene is possibly TRBD1 (6 bases). V dropped 5 bases and J dropped 2 bases, with 12 bases sitting between them. This CDR3 is 15 amino acids long. CDR1 and CDR2 from the germline V gene are SGHTA and FQGNSA. The CDR3 DNA is TGTGCCAGCAGCCTCCCGGGGGCGACTAATGAAAAACTGTTTTTT. This encodes CASSLPGATNEKLFF.

The rearrangement links TRBV9 to TRBJ2-2; D is ambiguous. Trimming shortened V by 0 bases and J by 7 bases, and 4 bases separated the two germline ends. Germline CDR1 reads SGDLS; CDR2 reads YYNGEE. The CDR3 runs 12 residues. The CDR3 nucleotides read TGTGCCAGCAGCGTAGGGGGCGGGGAGCTGTTTTTT. This encodes CASSVGGGELFF.

CDR3 sequence: CASSSLAGDGYEQYF. For the CDR3, the DNA is TGTGCCAGCAGCTCACTAGCGGGAGACGGGTACGAGCAGTACTTC. The gene calls are TRBV28 and TRBJ2-7; 11 bases align to TRBD2. Losses at the gene ends were 6 bases for V and 4 bases for J; bases not matched to a gene: 8. The CDR3 spans 15 residues. CDR1 and CDR2 (germline): MDHEN, SYDVKM.

This rearrangement joins TRBV2 to TRBJ2-2, with 11 bases identical to TRBD2. Unmatched junction bases numbered 10, after V lost 8 bases and J lost 2 bases. The CDR3 runs 17 residues. Germline V lookup: CDR1 SNHLY, CDR2 FYNNEI. The CDR3 reads CASLLVTSGINTGELFF. CDR3 coding DNA: TGTGCCAGCCTCCTCGTGACTAGCGGGATTAACACCGGGGAGCTGTTTTTT.

The gene calls are TRBV19 and TRBJ1-1; tentatively, D is TRBD1 (5 bases). Germline V CDR1 and CDR2: LNHDA, SQIVND (reference sequence). The CDR3 is 15 residues long. Trimming removed 3 bases from V and 0 bases from J, with 11 bases in between. The CDR3 DNA sequence: TGTGCCAGTAGTATCTGGGGGTCAATGAACACTGAAGCTTTCTTT. It specifies CASSIWGSMNTEAFF.

This rearrangement joins TRBV12-3 or TRBV12-4 to TRBJ2-7; D gene ambiguous. This CDR3 spans 12 amino acids. Trimming pared 8 bases from V and 2 bases from J, leaving 10 bases between. This CDR3 reads CASGGNPYEQYF. CDR3 nucleotides: TGTGCCAGCGGCGGTAATCCCTACGAGCAGTACTTC.

The rearrangement uses TRBV2 and TRBJ2-1; the D is unclear. Trimming took off 3 bases at V and 10 bases at J, with 7 bases between the two ends. Germline CDR1 SNHLY, CDR2 FYNNEI. CDR3 length: 11 amino acids. CDR3 nucleotide sequence: TGTGCCAGCAGTGACAGCAGGGAGCAGTTCTTC. Protein sequence: CASSDSREQFF.

The V and J genes are TRBV5-1 and TRBJ1-1, with 10 bases fitting TRBD1. CDR1 is SGHRS and CDR2 is YFSETQ in the germline V gene. The CDR3 has 14 residues. J lost 3 bases, V lost 4 bases, and 3 bases had no gene match. The DNA of the CDR3 is TGCGCCAGCAGCGTTGACAGGGGGCACACTGAAGCTTTCTTT. Protein sequence: CASSVDRGHTEAFF.

This rearrangement joins TRBV19 to TRBJ2-2; D remains ambiguous. Germline CDR1 is LNHDA and CDR2 is SQIVND (reference sequence). This CDR3 region has 13 residues. V was trimmed by 3 bases and J by 4 bases, leaving 6 bases between them. CDR3 sequence: CASSIITTGELFF. The DNA of the CDR3 is TGTGCCAGTAGTATCATTACCACCGGGGAGCTGTTTTTT.

This sequence joins TRBV7-2 and TRBJ2-4, with 7 bases that match TRBD2. V was clipped by 6 bases and J by 8 bases; unmatched bases: 19. This CDR3 spans 17 amino acids. The germline gives CDR1 SGHTA, CDR2 FQGNSA. The CDR3 bases are TGTGCCAGCAGTTTATCACCCCCGGGCGGGAGAACCGACATTCAGTACTTC. Encoded protein: CASSLSPPGGRTDIQYF.

The gene calls are TRBV7-9 and TRBJ2-7, with TRBD2 matching 10 bases. The junction had 13 bases not matched to a gene; V was cut back by 5 bases and J by 3 bases. The CDR3 runs 17 residues. Germline V gene sequence: CDR1 SEHNR, CDR2 FQNEAQ (reference sequence). CDR3 residues: CASSPGLAQSRLYEQYF. The CDR3 DNA reads as TGTGCCAGCAGCCCGGGACTAGCGCAGAGTCGGCTCTACGAGCAGTACTTC.

The chain links TRBV15 to TRBJ2-5, with D perhaps TRBD2 (6 bases). This CDR3 spans 15 amino acids. Trimming took off 8 bases at V and 2 bases at J, with 18 bases between the two ends. Looked up from germline, CDR1 is LNHNV and CDR2 is YYDKDF (reference sequence). In DNA, the CDR3 is TGTGCCACCCGCCCAATCGGGGGACCTCAAGAGACCCAGTACTTC. Protein product: CATRPIGGPQETQYF.

The chain uses TRBV29-1 and TRBJ2-1; 11 positions agree with TRBD2. Germline V gene sequence: CDR1 SQVTM, CDR2 ANQGSEA. The ends lost 5 bases at V and 8 bases at J; junction bases unmatched: 5. The CDR3 runs 13 residues. CDR3 protein: CSVPSGGIYEQFF. The CDR3 DNA is TGCAGCGTTCCTAGCGGGGGGATCTATGAGCAGTTCTTC.

The chain recombines TRBV7-9 with TRBJ2-7, with 7 bases identical to TRBD1. Trimming at V came to 7 bases and at J to 7 bases, leaving 19 bases not matched to a gene. Germline V gene sequence: CDR1 SEHNR, CDR2 FQNEAQ (reference sequence). This CDR3 is built from 16 residues. The CDR3 region has the DNA TGTGCCAGCAACTCATACCAGGGGGTAGCTACGGGTGAGCAGTACTTC. It translates to CASNSYQGVATGEQYF.

The chain carries TRBV24-1 and TRBJ2-7; 9 bases are shared with TRBD1. This CDR3 is built from 16 residues. The V segment lost 2 bases and the J segment 5 bases; nucleotides outside the gene matches: 9. The germline V gene encodes CDR1 KGHDR and CDR2 SFDVKD. CDR3 nucleotide sequence: TGTGCCACCAGTGATTCCTGGGACAGGGACCCCCACGAGCAGTACTTC. Its protein product is CATSDSWDRDPHEQYF.

The V call is TRBV4-2, the J call TRBJ2-3; perhaps TRBD2 as D (6 bases). V dropped 0 bases and J dropped 6 bases, with 19 bases sitting between them. CDR3 length: 17 amino acids. In germline, CDR1 is LGHNA, CDR2 YNFKEQ. The CDR3: CASSQDRSGDTADTQYF. CDR3 in DNA: TGTGCCAGCAGCCAAGATAGGTCGGGAGACACCGCGGATACGCAGTATTTT.

The rearrangement joins TRBV28 to TRBJ2-1; 11 bases match TRBD2. Germline V gene lookup returns CDR1 MDHEN and CDR2 SYDVKM. The CDR3 loop spans 15 amino acids. J gave up 5 bases and V 4 bases, and 4 bases lay outside the gene matches. CDR3 region: CASSSRLAGNNEQFF. For the CDR3, the DNA is TGTGCCAGCAGTTCCCGACTAGCGGGGAACAATGAGCAGTTCTTC.

This chain connects TRBV7-9 to TRBJ1-4; D gene ambiguous. V lost 2 bases and J 7 bases, leaving 5 bases between the germline ends. Germline V gene sequence: CDR1 SEHNR, CDR2 FQNEAQ (reference sequence). The CDR3 runs 12 residues. The CDR3 coding sequence is TGTGCCAGCAGCTTACCCCCTGAAAAACTGTTTTTT. Its protein is CASSLPPEKLFF.

V gene TRBV29-1 combines with J gene TRBJ2-1; possibly TRBD2 for D (5 bases). Germline values: CDR1 SQVTM, CDR2 ANQGSEA. The CDR3 loop spans 15 amino acids. V lost 3 bases and J 0 bases, leaving 12 bases between the germline ends. The CDR3: CSVEASLSSYNEQFF. In DNA form, the CDR3 reads TGCAGCGTTGAGGCTAGCTTAAGCTCCTACAATGAGCAGTTCTTC.